This T cell receptor beta chain was recovered during a study of T cell repertoires in cytomegalovirus infection (dated by TCRdb to 2018 to 2020). About the investigation overall: Recently identified HLA-C-restricted CMV epitopes, whose presentation resists viral immunomodulation, were targeted by peptide stimulations together with well-studied HLA-B-restricted epitopes. Donor HLA type was relevant to the analysis, because carriage of CMV infection together with the matching HLA type was indicated by public TCR beta signatures.

This clonotype was detected ten times or more. What this receptor recognizes is not known. The sample holds no much larger clone one base away, and base qualities are not on file. The reads were generated on an Illumina HiSeq 1500. The public reads were reanalyzed by TCRdb: fastp trimming at Q25, MiXCR alignment, in-frame beta chains only. Identical CDR3 proteins give one entry, which carries the most common genes and DNA. In this sample the table shows roughly 200,000 distinct CDR3 sequences, 35% to 40% of which occur a single time. Clones ranked in the top ten supply 59% of the sample. The sample's treatment or condition, from its label and the paper: in vitro stimulation with specific CMV peptide epitopes to enrich CMV-specific T cells. Broad study findings and their caveats: In both this cohort and an independent cohort of a few hundred donors, the cumulative frequency of public TCR beta family members distinguished carriers of CMV infection plus the relevant HLA type. In the ex vivo response, HLA-C-restricted CMV-specific TCR beta clonotypes were dominant, and in two of eight donors the single most frequent clonotype came from this HLA-C-restricted group.

The junction shows trimming of 5 bases on V and 7 bases on J, plus 11 bases between the germline ends. For CDR1 and CDR2, the germline V gene lists SGHVS and FNYEAQ. The CDR3 covers 13 residues, taking in both the cysteine and the phenylalanine. Of all the DNA, just the CDR3 is kept, 39 bases in frame from base 1. The receptor chain draws on TRBV7-6 and TRBJ2-2; TRBD1 might be the D gene, on 6 matching bases. Material: CD8+ T cells from cultured PBMCs, obtained from culture after CMV antigen stimulation. The sequence was obtained from a human donor in good health (CMV status not recorded). Some clones in this sample may be carry-over from other donors' samples. The CDR3 amino acid sequence is: CASSHQGLGELFF. The DNA sequence reads TGTGCCAGCAGCCACCAGGGGCTCGGGGAGCTGTTTTTT.